The table lists the clone carrying this T cell receptor beta chain with a few counts. This record belongs to a study of blood T cell repertoires in COVID-19. About the study: PBMCs, B-cell-depleted T cells, or T cells provided the cDNA or gDNA that made up the material.

V lost 2 bases, J lost 5 bases, and 7 bases stayed unmatched. Germline CDR1 is MNHNS and CDR2 is SASEGT. This CDR3 region has 16 residues. Profiled with immunoSEQ multiplex PCR; TCRdb holds only in-frame clones, not every one. The table shows roughly 310,000 clones, with roughly 88% occurring only once. V is TRBV6-1 and J is TRBJ2-7, with 12 bases matching TRBD1. The sequencing sample was made of peripheral blood. The TCR comes from a woman aged 25 to 39 with COVID-19, enrolled during active disease. CDR3 nucleotide sequence: TGTGCCAGCAGTGAAAGACCCGGGACAGGGGGCGACGAGCAGTACTTC. Protein: CASSERPGTGGDEQYF.